This TCR beta chain was sequenced in a study of T cells in localized non-small cell lung cancer. Study-wide findings and caveats: Compared with tumor, uninvolved adjacent lung displayed greater T cell clonality, ranking highest overall. When the top 100 tumor clones were examined, a median about 60 of them also appeared in the adjacent lung, which was paired and uninvolved.

This clone was picked up a small number of times. The antigen remains unidentified. The CDR3 sequence is 16 residues long. V dropped 1 base and J dropped 1 base, with 13 bases sitting between them. Per the germline V gene, CDR1 is LGHNA and CDR2 is YNFKEQ. The repertoire was sequenced with immunoSEQ multiplex PCR; TCRdb's copy has only in-frame clones and lacks some. Seen here are some 25,000 clones, more than 75% observed once, and the top ten hold roughly 6%. The receptor was isolated from a male donor at least 60 years old with stage II squamous cell lung carcinoma. The chain is built from TRBV4-2 and TRBJ2-5; tentatively, D is TRBD2 (6 bases). The material was peripheral blood, obtained before any cancer treatment. Here the CDR3 reads CASSQVPDGGQETQYF. The CDR3 nucleotides are TGTGCCAGCAGCCAAGTTCCCGACGGGGGCCAAGAGACCCAGTACTTC.